This is a list of T cell receptor beta chains from one sample in a study of T cells in Graves' hyperthyroidism and ophthalmopathy. TCRdb used MiXCR to reprocess the multiplex PCR reads, holding one entry per CDR3 protein. The sample records a few hundred thousand distinct CDR3 sequences, approximately 44% being singletons. Sequences were obtained from peripheral blood or thyroid tissue (not recorded which). The receptors shown here come from a young woman with Graves' hyperthyroidism. CDR3s leave out the opening cysteine and the closing phenylalanine or tryptophan.

V: TRBV9
length: 13
J: TRBJ1-2
CDR3: ASSVVTGYTGGYT

V: TRBV10-3
length: 11
J: TRBJ2-3
CDR3: AISELKGGTQY

V: TRBV20-1
length: 10
J: TRBJ1-2
CDR3: SAAWTSYGYT

V: TRBV20-1
length: 10
J: TRBJ2-7
CDR3: SAREDSYEQY

V: TRBV29-1
length: 11
J: TRBJ1-1
CDR3: SVAATPGSGAF

V: TRBV11-2
length: 13
J: TRBJ1-1
CDR3: ASSSRTGENTEAF

V: TRBV9
length: 14
J: TRBJ2-7
CDR3: ASSVGPGQGTYEQY

V: TRBV5-1
length: 11
J: TRBJ2-7
CDR3: ASSLWGKLEQY

V: TRBV5-1
length: 13
J: TRBJ1-5
CDR3: ASSRRGDSNQPQH

V: TRBV20-1
length: 10
J: TRBJ2-5
CDR3: SASDTQETQY

V: TRBV29-1
length: 10
J: TRBJ1-1
CDR3: NGRTGGTEAF

V: TRBV20-1
length: 11
J: TRBJ1-4
CDR3: SARSGLNEKLF

V: TRBV20-1
length: 11
J: TRBJ1-2
CDR3: SATGRLNYGYT

V: TRBV7-9
length: 13
J: TRBJ2-7
CDR3: ASSPNRRGSYEQY